These T cell receptor beta chains were read from a single sample in a study of early T cells in non-severe SARS-CoV-2 infection. TCRdb redid the calling of the 5' RACE reads with MiXCR, one entry per CDR3 protein. The data contain approximately 35,000 distinct CDR3 sequences, about 5% of them singletons. The source material was whole blood. The source of these receptors is an adult who was a healthcare worker with PCR-confirmed SARS-CoV-2 infection or an uninfected control (not recorded which). Both conserved end residues are part of each CDR3. The order of the fields is J gene, clone size, V gene, D gene, CDR3 DNA, CDR3 protein. The D gene is left open where the match is weak. Not all rows give a size; the values are once, few, many and, for expanded clones, a class.

J: TRBJ1-2; size: many; V: TRBV6-1; D: -; DNA: TGTGCCAGCAGTGGGACCGGGACCGCACTCTATGGCTACACCTTC; CDR3: CASSGTGTALYGYTF
J: TRBJ2-1; size: many; V: TRBV7-6; D: TRBD2; DNA: TGTGCCAGCAGCTTAGTGCGGGGGGGCTACAATGAGCAGTTCTTC; CDR3: CASSLVRGGYNEQFF
J: TRBJ2-3; size: many; V: TRBV6-2/TRBV6-3; D: TRBD2; DNA: TGTGCCAGCAGAAGGACTAGCGGGGATACGCAGTATTTT; CDR3: CASRRTSGDTQYF
J: TRBJ2-2; size: few; V: TRBV7-7; D: -; DNA: TGTGCCAGCAGCTTAGCGAGGACGTCCGGGGAGCTGTTTTTT; CDR3: CASSLARTSGELFF
J: TRBJ2-7; size: many; V: TRBV20-1; D: -; DNA: TGCAGTGCTAGGACTTTAGCCTACGAGCAGTACTTC; CDR3: CSARTLAYEQYF
J: TRBJ1-2; size: once; V: TRBV20-1; D: -; DNA: TGCAGTGCAAGACAGAAAGCTAACTATGGCTACACCTTC; CDR3: CSARQKANYGYTF
J: TRBJ1-6; size: few; V: TRBV4-1; D: -; DNA: TGCGCCAGCAGCCAAGAGGTACCTAATTCACCCCTCCACTTT; CDR3: CASSQEVPNSPLHF
J: TRBJ1-1; size: -; V: TRBV3-1; D: TRBD1; DNA: TGTGCCAGCAGACACCGGGACAGCGAAGCTTTCTTT; CDR3: CASRHRDSEAFF
J: TRBJ2-3; size: many; V: TRBV9; D: -; DNA: TGTGCCAGCAGCGTAGCTACGTCGAATACGCAGTATTTT; CDR3: CASSVATSNTQYF
J: TRBJ2-7; size: many; V: TRBV6-6; D: -; DNA: TGTGCCAGCGTGAGGGCCTACGAGCAGTACTTC; CDR3: CASVRAYEQYF
J: TRBJ2-1; size: -; V: TRBV12-3/TRBV12-4; D: -; DNA: TGTGTCAGCACCTCGGGCGGCTCCGTCTCAACCTACAATGAGCAGTTCTTC; CDR3: CVSTSGGSVSTYNEQFF
J: TRBJ2-5; size: many; V: TRBV7-2; D: TRBD1; DNA: TGTGCCAGCAGTCTGAACGCGGACAGGGGGCGTGAGACCCAGTACTTC; CDR3: CASSLNADRGRETQYF
J: TRBJ1-2; size: many; V: TRBV7-2; D: TRBD1; DNA: TGTGCCAGCAGCTCCGACAGGGGGAGTGGCTACACCTTC; CDR3: CASSSDRGSGYTF
J: TRBJ2-7; size: -; V: TRBV6-6; D: -; DNA: TGTGCCAGCAGTTACGTGGTAAGCTCCTACGAGCAGTACTTC; CDR3: CASSYVVSSYEQYF
J: TRBJ2-1; size: many; V: TRBV7-2; D: -; DNA: TGTGCCAGCAGCCGAGAGGCAGAGGCAGCGAGGAGGGACAATGAGCAGTTCTTC; CDR3: CASSREAEAARRDNEQFF
J: TRBJ1-5; size: -; V: TRBV20-1; D: -; DNA: TGCAGTGCTAAAACTGCGGGCGCCGGGGGTCAGCCCCAGCATTTT; CDR3: CSAKTAGAGGQPQHF
J: TRBJ2-6; size: many; V: TRBV5-1; D: TRBD1; DNA: TGCGCCAGCACCCTTCCCGACAGGGCGAGCTCTGGGGCCAACGTCCTGACTTTC; CDR3: CASTLPDRASSGANVLTF
J: TRBJ1-5; size: -; V: TRBV30; D: -; DNA: TGTGCCTGGGCCGGACAGTTAAATCAGCCCCAGCATTTT; CDR3: CAWAGQLNQPQHF
J: TRBJ2-1; size: -; V: TRBV10-3; D: -; DNA: TGTGCGATCAGTGGGAGGAGGGGGGCGAGGAATTCGAATGAGCAGTTCTTC; CDR3: CAISGRRGARNSNEQFF